Below are 30 T cell receptor beta chains sequenced from a single sample in a study of cytomegalovirus exposure and HLA in healthy donors. Using immunoSEQ multiplex PCR, the repertoire was profiled, and TCRdb retains in-frame clones only, with some absent. The repertoire holds tens of thousands of clones, 84% seen once, with about an eighth in the top ten. Sequenced sample: PBMCs. These receptors all stem from a woman between 18 and 29 years old in good health and CMV-seropositive.

The chain employs TRBV28 and TRBJ1-5, with D possibly TRBD1 on 5 matching bases. The CDR3 loop spans 16 amino acids. Germline values: CDR1 MDHEN, CDR2 SYDVKM. V lost 3 bases and J lost 1, with 13 bases in between. CDR3 bases: TGTGCCAGCAGTTTTCCAGGGCTGTCGAGCAATCAGCCCCAGCATTTT. Protein product: CASSFPGLSSNQPQHF.

V is TRBV7-2 and J is TRBJ2-3; 9 positions match TRBD2. Germline trimming cut 5 bases from V and 2 bases from J; bases unmatched to any gene: 5. The V gene's germline CDR1 is SGHTA and CDR2 FQGNSA. CDR3 length equals 15 residues. This chain's CDR3 is CASSEQRGDTDTQYF. The CDR3 DNA follows: TGTGCCAGCAGCGAACAGCGGGGGGACACAGATACGCAGTATTTT. Combining the CDR3 with reference TRBV7-2 and TRBJ2-3 gives the whole variable domain GAGVSQSPSNKVTEKGKDVELRCDPISGHTALYWYRQSLGQGLEFLIYFQGNSAPDKSGLPSDRFSAERTGGSVSTLTIQRTQQEDSAVYLCASSEQRGDTDTQYFGPGTRLTVL.

This clone was recorded only once. V gene TRBV6-1 combines with J gene TRBJ1-1; D is unresolved. CDR3 length equals 14 residues. Germline V gives CDR1 MNHNS, CDR2 SASEGT. The germline V and J ends were trimmed by 3 bases and 3 bases, with 11 bases remaining between them. The CDR3, as DNA: TGTGCCAGCAGTGAGACGGGTATGTACACTGAAGCTTTCTTT. The encoded protein is CASSETGMYTEAFF.

The CDR3 DNA reads TGTGCCAGCAGTTTTACAACTAATGAAAAACTGTTTTTT. Translation: CASSFTTNEKLFF. This sequence joins TRBV2 and TRBJ1-4, with D hard to call. The CDR3 contains 13 residues. Trimming removed 5 bases at V and 0 bases at J, with 4 bases between. Germline CDR1 is SNHLY and CDR2 is FYNNEI.

V gene TRBV6-5 combines with J gene TRBJ1-2; D may be TRBD1 (5 bases). The length of the CDR3 is 13 residues. V gave up 6 bases and J gave up 8 bases, with 16 bases separating them. From germline, CDR1 is MNHEY and CDR2 SVGAGI. CDR3 in amino acids: CASRSGTSGGYTF. The CDR3 DNA reads TGTGCCAGCAGATCCGGGACTTCGGGGGGCTACACCTTC.

The chain recombines TRBV19 with TRBJ1-2; D perhaps matches TRBD1 (5 bases). Germline CDR1 LNHDA, CDR2 SQIVND (reference sequence). The CDR3 consists of 14 residues. Trimming took 4 bases from V and 2 from J, leaving 11 bases between them. In DNA, the CDR3 is TGTGCCAGTAGTAACCAAGACAGCAACTATGGCTACACCTTC. Residues: CASSNQDSNYGYTF.

The chain carries TRBV10-3 and TRBJ1-6, with 8 bases identical to TRBD1. With 3 bases clipped from V and 11 bases from J, the junction kept 9 bases outside the gene matches. The CDR3 length is 15 residues. Per the germline V gene, CDR1 is ENHRY and CDR2 is SYGVKD. The CDR3 reads CAISDPDRGGTPLHF. The CDR3, as DNA: TGTGCCATCAGTGACCCTGACAGGGGAGGAACACCCCTCCACTTT.

The CDR3 protein is CATSRRTGPGRGYTF. The CDR3 DNA sequence: TGTGCCACCAGCAGGCGGACAGGGCCAGGACGCGGCTACACCTTC. V gene TRBV15 combines with J gene TRBJ1-2; 8 bases map to TRBD1. Germline V lookup: CDR1 LNHNV, CDR2 YYDKDF (reference sequence). The CDR3 has 15 amino acids. Unmatched junction bases numbered 11, after V lost 3 bases and J lost 8 bases. Full variable domain (missing parts from reference TRBV15 and TRBJ1-2): DAMVIQNPRYQVTQFGKPVTLSCSQTLNHNVMYWYQQKSSQAPKLLFHYYDKDFNNEADTPDNFQSRRPNTSFCFLDIRSPGLGDTAMYLCATSRRTGPGRGYTFGSGTRLTVV.

This clone turned up a few times. The V and J genes are TRBV28 and TRBJ2-5, with 8 nucleotides matching TRBD2. The germline V gene encodes CDR1 MDHEN and CDR2 SYDVKM. The CDR3 covers 16 residues. V was clipped by 8 bases and J by 3 bases; unmatched bases: 14. The chain's CDR3 is CASGPGLGRKEETQYF. The CDR3 DNA sequence: TGTGCCAGCGGGCCGGGACTAGGCAGAAAAGAAGAGACCCAGTACTTC.

This chain links TRBV13 with TRBJ2-7; 9 bases fit TRBD2. Losses at the gene ends were 6 bases for V and 5 bases for J; bases not matched to a gene: 11. Germline-derived CDR1 and CDR2 are PRHDT and FYEKMQ (reference sequence). The CDR3 has 15 residues. CDR3 in amino acids: CASSQPSSGANEQYF. For the CDR3, the DNA is TGTGCCAGCAGTCAGCCGTCTAGCGGGGCGAACGAGCAGTACTTC.

The rearrangement joins TRBV7-9 to TRBJ1-2, with 7 positions matching TRBD1. Per the germline V gene, CDR1 is SEHNR and CDR2 is FQNEAQ (reference sequence). Trimming cost V 8 bases and J 6 bases; bases outside gene matches: 9. The CDR3 sequence is 13 residues long. The CDR3 bases are TGTGCCAGCTTCCTCGGGACAGTGGATGGCTACACCTTC. It translates to CASFLGTVDGYTF.

The DNA for the CDR3 is TGCGCCAGCATGCCCGGGACAGGGACCTCACCCCTCCACTTT. Translating gives CASMPGTGTSPLHF. The chain combines TRBV5-1 with TRBJ1-6; 9 bases map to TRBD1. The trim removed 6 bases at V and 10 bases at J, leaving 8 bases unmatched. The CDR3 covers 14 residues. CDR1 is SGHRS, CDR2 YFSETQ, per germline.

The chain has TRBV10-2 and TRBJ2-2, with 13 bases identical to TRBD2. The V and J ends lost 6 bases and 6 bases, in that order; junction bases with no gene match: 13. This CDR3 is 18 amino acids long. The germline V gene encodes CDR1 WSHSY and CDR2 SAAADI. CDR3 sequence: CASRGFGLAGDLPGELFF. CDR3 sequence (DNA): TGCGCCAGCAGGGGCTTCGGACTAGCGGGGGACCTCCCCGGGGAGCTGTTTTTT.

V gene TRBV27 combines with J gene TRBJ1-5; 11 bases match TRBD1. The CDR3 loop spans 16 amino acids. CDR1 MNHEY and CDR2 SMNVEV come from the germline V gene (reference sequence). The junction had 4 bases not matched to a gene; V was cut back by 3 bases and J by 3 bases. The CDR3 DNA sequence: TGTGCCAGCAGTTTCGGGACAGGGGGTAACAATCAGCCCCAGCATTTT. Amino acid sequence: CASSFGTGGNNQPQHF.

The chain carries TRBV6-4 and TRBJ1-2; D remains ambiguous. The CDR3 covers 16 residues. Germline V lookup: CDR1 MRHNA, CDR2 SNTAGT. V dropped 6 bases and J dropped 2 bases, with 19 bases sitting between them. The CDR3 DNA sequence: TGTGCCAGCAGGATACGAGGAGACGCTCAAAACTATGGCTACACCTTC. Its translation: CASRIRGDAQNYGYTF.

V usage is TRBV2 and J usage is TRBJ1-5; 9 nucleotides agree with TRBD1. Trimming at V came to 7 bases and at J to 6 bases, leaving 13 bases not matched to a gene. CDR1 and CDR2 from the germline V gene are SNHLY and FYNNEI. This CDR3 spans 16 amino acids. CDR3 sequence reads: CASKSLKTGGTQPQHF. CDR3 in DNA: TGTGCCAGCAAGAGTTTGAAGACAGGGGGAACTCAGCCCCAGCATTTT.

This rearrangement joins TRBV5-1 to TRBJ1-1; TRBD1 matches 8 bases. The V segment lost 2 bases and the J segment 4 bases; nucleotides outside the gene matches: 7. The germline V gene has CDR1 SGHRS and CDR2 YFSETQ. The CDR3 contains 15 residues. The DNA for the CDR3 is TGCGCCAGCAGCTTCGCCAGGGGGCGCGGCACTGAAGCTTTCTTT. The encoded protein is CASSFARGRGTEAFF.

The chain couples TRBV14 to TRBJ1-2; D is ambiguous. The CDR3 runs to 15 residues. Trimming cost V 1 base and J 4 bases, with 13 bases left between them. In germline, CDR1 is SGHDN, CDR2 FVKESK. CDR3 DNA: TGTGCCAGCAGCCAAGGAGGAGGGCCAGTCTATGGCTACACCTTC. Encoded protein: CASSQGGGPVYGYTF.

The chain is built from TRBV6-5 and TRBJ1-1; 8 nucleotides align to TRBD1. V trimming: 8 bases; J trimming: 7 bases; junction bases outside the gene matches: 6. The CDR3 totals 12 residues. Germline V gives CDR1 MNHEY, CDR2 SVGAGI. CDR3 region: CASGQGDVEAFF. CDR3 coding DNA: TGTGCCAGCGGACAGGGTGACGTTGAAGCTTTCTTT.

The chain has TRBV7-8 and TRBJ1-1, with TRBD1 matching 8 bases. The germline V gene encodes CDR1 SGHVS and CDR2 FQNEAQ. V lost 1 base, J lost 8 bases, and 0 bases stayed unmatched. The CDR3 has 12 residues. CDR3 loop: CASSLDRGEAFF. Written as DNA, the CDR3 is TGTGCCAGCAGCTTAGACAGGGGGGAAGCTTTCTTT. Based on the CDR3 plus reference TRBV7-8 and TRBJ1-1, the full variable domain is GAGVSQSPRYKVAKRGQDVALRCDPISGHVSLFWYQQALGQGPEFLTYFQNEAQLDKSGLPSDRFFAERPEGSVSTLKIQRTQQEDSAVYLCASSLDRGEAFFGQGTRLTVV.

The chain employs TRBV7-2 and TRBJ1-2; D is perhaps TRBD1 (5 bases). Per germline, CDR1 SGHTA and CDR2 FQGNSA. This CDR3 has 15 amino acids. Trimming removed 5 bases at V and 2 bases at J, with 15 bases between. The CDR3 DNA reads as TGTGCCAGCAGCCCCTTATGGAGGGGCAACTATGGCTACACCTTC. Translating it yields CASSPLWRGNYGYTF.

The rearrangement links TRBV27 to TRBJ1-2; no clear D gene. Germline values: CDR1 MNHEY, CDR2 SMNVEV (reference sequence). The CDR3 length is 14 residues. V gave up 6 bases and J gave up 5 bases, with 16 bases separating them. CDR3 in DNA: TGTGCCAGCAGCCCGACGGGAATCAATTATGGCTACACCTTC. Translating gives CASSPTGINYGYTF.

The V and J genes are TRBV10-3 and TRBJ2-7, with 8 bases identical to TRBD1. Unmatched junction bases numbered 4, after V lost 4 bases and J lost 2 bases. The CDR3 extends over 14 amino acids. CDR1 is ENHRY, CDR2 SYGVKD, per germline. Here the CDR3 reads CAISGSGGAYEQYF. The CDR3 DNA reads TGTGCCATCAGTGGGTCAGGGGGCGCCTACGAGCAGTACTTC.

The genes are TRBV1 and TRBJ1-6. TRBV1 represents a pseudogene. This CDR3 spans 16 amino acids. Here the CDR3 reads CTSSQERRLHNSPLHF. The CDR3 nucleotides are TGCACCAGCAGCCAAGAGCGGCGTCTGCATAATTCACCCCTCCACTTT.

The chain couples TRBV7-8 to TRBJ1-1; TRBD1 aligns across 8 bases. The CDR3 length is 16 residues. Germline values: CDR1 SGHVS, CDR2 FQNEAQ. V shed 1 base and J 4 bases; nucleotides not matched to a gene: 8. CDR3 protein: CASSLVLDRATTEAFF. CDR3 sequence (DNA): TGTGCCAGCAGCTTAGTGCTGGACAGGGCCACCACTGAAGCTTTCTTT.

The rearrangement joins TRBV19 to TRBJ1-1; 8 bases map to TRBD1. CDR1 is LNHDA, CDR2 SQIVND, per germline (reference sequence). The CDR3 is 13 amino acids. With V trimmed by 4 bases and J by 7 bases, 5 bases remained unmatched. The CDR3 DNA reads as TGTGCCAGTAGTACCTATACAGGGGGTGAAGCTTTCTTT. Its protein is CASSTYTGGEAFF.

This clone was detected only once. V is TRBV5-1 and J is TRBJ1-4, with no clear D. CDR3 length: 13 residues. The ends were cut back, 1 base at V and 4 bases at J, with 5 bases in the middle. Germline lookup yields CDR1 SGHRS and CDR2 YFSETQ. CDR3 amino acids: CASSLLGNEKLFF. DNA for the CDR3: TGCGCCAGCAGCTTGCTAGGTAATGAAAAACTGTTTTTT.

This chain links TRBV2 with TRBJ1-2; D gene unclear. The CDR3 extends over 12 amino acids. V was clipped by 7 bases and J by 2 bases, with 8 bases between them. Germline CDR1 reads SNHLY; CDR2 reads FYNNEI. The CDR3 reads CASIRENYGYTF. DNA of the CDR3: TGTGCCAGCATTCGGGAGAACTATGGCTACACCTTC.

The chain couples TRBV11-3 to TRBJ2-2; 7 bases match TRBD2. The CDR3 sequence is 17 residues long. Germline CDR1 is SGHNT and CDR2 is YENEEA. V trimming: 1 base; J trimming: 4 bases; junction bases outside the gene matches: 9. CDR3 sequence reads: CASSLGGGTQSTGELFF. The CDR3 bases are TGTGCCAGCAGCTTAGGCGGGGGTACCCAGAGCACCGGGGAGCTGTTTTTT.

This chain connects TRBV10-3 to TRBJ2-1, with 11 bases lining up with TRBD2. CDR3 length: 17 residues. The germline V gene has CDR1 ENHRY and CDR2 SYGVKD. Trimming took 2 bases from V and 4 from J; bases not matched to a gene: 7. DNA for the CDR3: TGTGCCATCAGTGAGCCCTTACTAGCGGGGGAGTACAATGAGCAGTTCTTC. Translation gives CAISEPLLAGEYNEQFF.